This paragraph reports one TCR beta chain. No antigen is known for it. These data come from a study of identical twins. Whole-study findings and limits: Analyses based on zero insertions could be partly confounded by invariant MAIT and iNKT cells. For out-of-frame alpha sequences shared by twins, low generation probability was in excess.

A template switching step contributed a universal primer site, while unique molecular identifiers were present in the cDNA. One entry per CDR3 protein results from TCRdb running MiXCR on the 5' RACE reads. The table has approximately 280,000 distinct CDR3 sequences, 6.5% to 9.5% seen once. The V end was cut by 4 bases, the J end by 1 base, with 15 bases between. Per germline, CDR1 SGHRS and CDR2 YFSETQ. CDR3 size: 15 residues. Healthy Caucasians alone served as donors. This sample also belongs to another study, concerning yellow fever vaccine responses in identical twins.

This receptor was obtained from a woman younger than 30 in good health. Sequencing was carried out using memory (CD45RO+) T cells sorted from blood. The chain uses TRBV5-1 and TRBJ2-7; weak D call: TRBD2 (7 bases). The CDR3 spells CASSPGEGGSYEQYV. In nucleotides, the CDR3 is TGCGCCAGCAGCCCCGGGGAGGGGGGGTCCTACGAGCAGTACGTC.